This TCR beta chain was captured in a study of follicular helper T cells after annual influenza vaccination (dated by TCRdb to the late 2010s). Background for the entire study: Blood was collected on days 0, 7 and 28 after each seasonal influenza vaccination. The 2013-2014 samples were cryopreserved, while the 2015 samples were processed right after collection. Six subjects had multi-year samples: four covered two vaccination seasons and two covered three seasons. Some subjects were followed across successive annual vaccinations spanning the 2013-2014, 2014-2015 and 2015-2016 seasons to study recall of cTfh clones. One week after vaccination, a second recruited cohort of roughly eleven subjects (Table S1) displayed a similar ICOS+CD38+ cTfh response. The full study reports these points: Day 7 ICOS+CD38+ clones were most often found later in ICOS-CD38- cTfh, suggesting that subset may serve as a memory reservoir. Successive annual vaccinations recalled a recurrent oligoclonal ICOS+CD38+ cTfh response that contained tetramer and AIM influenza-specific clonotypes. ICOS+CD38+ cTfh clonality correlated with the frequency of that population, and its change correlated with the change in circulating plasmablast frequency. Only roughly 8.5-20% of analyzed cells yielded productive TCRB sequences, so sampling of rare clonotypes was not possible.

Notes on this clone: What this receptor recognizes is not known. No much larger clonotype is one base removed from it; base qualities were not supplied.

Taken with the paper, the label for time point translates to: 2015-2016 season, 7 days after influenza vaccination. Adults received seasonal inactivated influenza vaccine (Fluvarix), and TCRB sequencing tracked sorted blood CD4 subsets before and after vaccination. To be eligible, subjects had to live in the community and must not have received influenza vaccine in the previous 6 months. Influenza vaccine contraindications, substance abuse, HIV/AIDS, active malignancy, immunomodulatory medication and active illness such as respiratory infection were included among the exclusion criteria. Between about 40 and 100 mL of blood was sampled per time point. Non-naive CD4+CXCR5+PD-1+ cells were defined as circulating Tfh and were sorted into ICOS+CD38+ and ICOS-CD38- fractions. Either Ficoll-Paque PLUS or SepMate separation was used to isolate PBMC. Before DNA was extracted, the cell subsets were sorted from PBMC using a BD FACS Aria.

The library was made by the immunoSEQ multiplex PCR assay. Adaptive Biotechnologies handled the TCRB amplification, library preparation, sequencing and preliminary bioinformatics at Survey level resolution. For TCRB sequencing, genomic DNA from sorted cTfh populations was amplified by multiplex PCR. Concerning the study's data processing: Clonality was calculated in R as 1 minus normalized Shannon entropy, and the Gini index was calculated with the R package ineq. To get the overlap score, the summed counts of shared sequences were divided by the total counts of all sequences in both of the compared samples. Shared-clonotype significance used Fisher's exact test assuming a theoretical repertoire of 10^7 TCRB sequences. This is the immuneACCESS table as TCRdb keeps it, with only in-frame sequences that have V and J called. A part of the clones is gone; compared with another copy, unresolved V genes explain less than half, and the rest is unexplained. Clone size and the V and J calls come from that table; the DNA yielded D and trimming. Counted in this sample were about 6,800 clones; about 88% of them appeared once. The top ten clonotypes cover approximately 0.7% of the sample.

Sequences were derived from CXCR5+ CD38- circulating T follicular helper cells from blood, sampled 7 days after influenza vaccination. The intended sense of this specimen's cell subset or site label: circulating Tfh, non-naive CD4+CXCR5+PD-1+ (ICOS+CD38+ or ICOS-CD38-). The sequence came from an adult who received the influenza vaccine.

The sequenced DNA: TGTGCCAGCAGTCGACAGGGGCTAAATCAGCCCCAGCATTTT. This yields the protein CASSRQGLNQPQHF. The chain uses TRBV6-5 and TRBJ1-5; a stretch of 8 junction bases matches TRBD1. The junction shows trimming of 5 bases on V and 4 bases on J, and the gene matches do not reach 4 bases of it. Counted from cysteine to phenylalanine, this CDR3 has 14 amino acids. The entry retains the CDR3 DNA only, 42 bases that are in frame from base 1. Looking up the germline V gene yields CDR1 MNHEY and CDR2 SVGAGI.